The 8 T cell receptor beta chains below come from one sample, sequenced in a study of CD8 T cells in Susac syndrome. RNA was extracted with the RNeasy kit, and a quantity of roughly 0.45 to 1 ug was reverse transcribed using random hexamers. TCRdb reprocessed the immunoSEQ multiplex PCR reads via MiXCR and lists one record per CDR3 protein. The profile shows around 200,000 distinct CDR3 sequences, 85% to 95% of them singletons. Sequences were obtained from CD4+ T cells from PBMCs. These receptors were obtained from a human donor in good health.

The V and J genes are TRBV7-2 and TRBJ2-1; TRBD2 is a possible D gene (6 bases). Germline CDR1 reads SGHTA; CDR2 reads FQGNSA. Trimming pared 6 bases from V and 8 bases from J, leaving 17 bases between. This CDR3 comprises 14 residues. Here the CDR3 reads CASRLAASLDEQFF. CDR3 sequence (DNA): TGTGCCAGCAGACTAGCTGCTAGTCTCGATGAGCAGTTCTTC.

The chain couples TRBV3-1 to TRBJ2-1; 10 bases line up with TRBD2. This CDR3 is built from 12 residues. J gave up 14 bases and V 5 bases, and 6 bases lay outside the gene matches. Germline-derived CDR1 and CDR2 are LGHDT and YNNKEL (reference sequence). The CDR3 here is CASSSIGTSEFF. The CDR3 nucleotides are TGTGCCAGCAGCTCTATAGGGACTAGCGAGTTCTTC.

The gene calls are TRBV12-3 or TRBV12-4 and TRBJ2-2, with 7 bases matching TRBD1. Unmatched junction bases numbered 6, after V lost 6 bases and J lost 2 bases. This CDR3 has 15 residues. Here the CDR3 reads CASRLGTVNTGELFF. CDR3 nucleotides: TGTGCCAGCAGGCTAGGGACAGTTAACACCGGGGAGCTGTTTTTT.

The genes are TRBV25-1 and TRBJ2-5; 8 positions agree with TRBD2. The CDR3 has 13 amino acids. Germline V gene lookup returns CDR1 MGHDK and CDR2 SYGVNS. The junction had 1 base not matched to a gene; V was cut back by 2 bases and J by 5 bases. The DNA of the CDR3 is TGTGCCAGCAGTGAACGGGGGGGGGAGACCCAGTACTTC. This encodes CASSERGGETQYF.

The chain combines TRBV3-1 with TRBJ2-7; a possible D gene is TRBD1 (5 bases). Germline V gives CDR1 LGHDT, CDR2 YNNKEL (reference sequence). V dropped 3 bases and J dropped 6 bases, with 12 bases sitting between them. This CDR3 has 13 residues. CDR3: CASSQRPGLEQYV. In nucleotides, the CDR3 is TGTGCCAGCAGCCAGAGGCCAGGGCTCGAGCAGTACGTC.

The chain recombines TRBV12-3 or TRBV12-4 with TRBJ2-5; 7 positions match TRBD1. The CDR3 contains 13 residues. V gave up 3 bases and J gave up 6 bases; unmatched junction bases: 4. This chain's CDR3 is CASSFDRDKTQYF. CDR3 sequence (DNA): TGTGCCAGCAGTTTTGACAGGGACAAGACCCAGTACTTC.

The rearrangement joins TRBV6-5 to TRBJ2-7; weak D call: TRBD2 (5 bases). This CDR3 region has 15 residues. The germline CDR1 and CDR2 sequences are MNHEY and SVGAGI. V was shortened by 6 bases and J by 3 bases, with 18 bases between the two germline ends. The chain's CDR3 is CASRNGPAVNYEQYF. The CDR3 nucleotides read TGTGCCAGCAGGAACGGGCCAGCGGTGAACTACGAGCAGTACTTC.

The chain recombines TRBV7-9 with TRBJ2-1, with TRBD2 identical over 7 bases. The CDR3 loop spans 15 amino acids. Per germline, CDR1 SEHNR and CDR2 FQNEAQ (reference sequence). V lost 7 bases, J lost 7 bases, and 13 bases stayed unmatched. The CDR3 nucleotides read TGTGCCAGCAATCCTCCGGGGGAGGGCCAAAATGAGCAGTTCTTC. The encoded protein is CASNPPGEGQNEQFF.